Listed below are T cell receptor beta chains from one sample, sequenced in a study of human T cells and chemical hapten exposure. TCRdb redid the calling of the RACE reads with MiXCR, one entry per CDR3 protein. Of tens of thousands of distinct CDR3 sequences listed, 8.5% to 9.5% were seen once; the top ten hold around 7%. Sequencing was performed on whole blood, taken in connection with sensitization to the hapten diphenylcyclopropenone (DPC). Receptors originate from a man aged 25 to 40 with alopecia areata. Some clones in this sample may be carry-over from other donors' samples. CDR3s include the opening cysteine and the closing phenylalanine or tryptophan. Each record gives: D gene, V gene, clone size, J gene, CDR3 DNA, CDR3 protein. The D gene is left open where the match is weak. Clone size is stated in some rows and not others, as once, few, many or a class when expanded.

TRBD1	TRBV15	many	TRBJ1-1	TGTGCCACCAGGCAGACAGGGACAAACACTGAAGCTTTCTTT	CATRQTGTNTEAFF
TRBD2	TRBV24-1	many	TRBJ2-2	TGTGCCACCAGTGATCCCAGACTAGCACCCGGGGAGCTGTTTTTT	CATSDPRLAPGELFF
NA	TRBV28	few	TRBJ1-4	TGTGCCAGCAGTCCTGACAGCTTTAATGAAAAACTGTTTTTT	CASSPDSFNEKLFF
NA	TRBV5-5	few	TRBJ1-4	TGTGCCAGCAGCCTTGGAAGGTCTTCGGGGATCGCGGCTAATGAAAAACTGTTTTTT	CASSLGRSSGIAANEKLFF
TRBD1	TRBV7-9	many	TRBJ1-6	TGTGCCAGCAGCCCGGCGGGACAGGGGGAATCACCCCTCCACTTT	CASSPAGQGESPLHF
NA	TRBV29-1	many	TRBJ1-2	TGCAGCGTTGAAGAAAGGGGCGACTATGGCTACACCTTC	CSVEERGDYGYTF
NA	TRBV3-1	NA	TRBJ2-4	TGTGCCAGCAGCCAAGAGGGGGCAGGAACCAAAAACATTCAGTACTTC	CASSQEGAGTKNIQYF
NA	TRBV29-1	many	TRBJ1-1	TGCAGCGTAAACAGCTTGAACACTGAAGCTTTCTTT	CSVNSLNTEAFF
NA	TRBV11-2	NA	TRBJ1-2	TGTGCCAGCAGCTTTGTGGGTCACTATGGCTACACCTTC	CASSFVGHYGYTF
NA	TRBV20-1	many	TRBJ2-3	TGCAGTGCAACAGCAGGGGTCACAGATACGCAGTATTTT	CSATAGVTDTQYF
NA	TRBV6-5	many	TRBJ2-7	TGTGCCAGCAGTTATTCCGACTCGGGGGCGGAAGTCTACGAGCAGTACTTC	CASSYSDSGAEVYEQYF
TRBD1	TRBV4-2	NA	TRBJ2-6	TGTGCCAGCAGCCAAGGCGGGACAGGGGGCGCTGGGGCCAACGTCCTGACTTTC	CASSQGGTGGAGANVLTF
TRBD1	TRBV12-3/TRBV12-4	few	TRBJ2-6	TGTGCCAGCAGTTTTGCACAGGGGGCCCCCCCTGGGGCCAACGTCCTGACTTTC	CASSFAQGAPPGANVLTF
NA	TRBV10-1	NA	TRBJ2-3	TGCGCCAGCAGTGAGGTGGGGGCTGCGGATACGCAGTATTTT	CASSEVGAADTQYF
NA	TRBV15	many	TRBJ1-2	TGTGCCACCAGCAGATCAAAGACAGCCCTCTCTGAGGGCTACACCTTC	CATSRSKTALSEGYTF
NA	TRBV20-1	NA	TRBJ1-4	TGCAGTGCTAGAGTCGGGTACAGGGATCCAACTAATGAAAAACTGTTTTTT	CSARVGYRDPTNEKLFF
TRBD2	TRBV11-2	NA	TRBJ2-5	TGTGCCAGCAGCCCAGGGACTAGCGATCCTCAAGAGACCCAGTACTTC	CASSPGTSDPQETQYF
NA	TRBV20-1	few	TRBJ2-5	TGCAGTGCTAGAGTTAGCGGTCAAGAGACCCAGTACTTC	CSARVSGQETQYF
TRBD1	TRBV12-3/TRBV12-4	many	TRBJ1-5	TGTGCCAGCAGTCTCGGGGACAGTAGCAATCAGCCCCAGCATTTT	CASSLGDSSNQPQHF
TRBD1	TRBV2	many	TRBJ2-3	TGTGCCAGCAGTACCCCTTGGGCCCCAGGGGGCGCGAGCACAGATACGCAGTATTTT	CASSTPWAPGGASTDTQYF
TRBD1	TRBV6-2/TRBV6-3	NA	TRBJ1-5	TGTGCCAGCAGACGGACAGGGGGCGATCAGCCCCAGCATTTT	CASRRTGGDQPQHF
NA	TRBV2	few	TRBJ2-2	TGTGCCAGCAGTCCTCGGGCCACCGGGGAGCTGTTTTTT	CASSPRATGELFF
TRBD2	TRBV7-9	NA	TRBJ2-1	TGTGCCAGCTGGGGGGGTCTTAACAATGAGCAGTTCTTC	CASWGGLNNEQFF
NA	TRBV27	NA	TRBJ2-7	TGTGCCAGCAGTAGACAGTTCTCCTACGAGCAGTACTTC	CASSRQFSYEQYF
NA	TRBV24-1	NA	TRBJ2-1	TGTGCCACCAGTGATTCCGACTACAATGAGCAGTTCTTC	CATSDSDYNEQFF
NA	TRBV7-3	many	TRBJ1-1	TGTGCCAGCAGCTTTCAGGGAGGGACTGAAGCTTTCTTT	CASSFQGGTEAFF
TRBD1	TRBV18	many	TRBJ1-5	TGTGCCAGCTCACCTTCCGGGACAGGTAGCAATCAGCCCCAGCATTTT	CASSPSGTGSNQPQHF
NA	TRBV7-6	many	TRBJ2-3	TGTGCCAGCAGCAACCACACCCGCACAGATACGCAGTATTTT	CASSNHTRTDTQYF
NA	TRBV4-3	many	TRBJ2-7	TGCGCCAGCAGCCCCGGGTTAGGCTACCGGGGGGCAGGAGAGGAGCAGTACTTC	CASSPGLGYRGAGEEQYF
NA	TRBV2	NA	TRBJ2-4	TGTGCCAGCAAGGCAACTACGGGAAACATTCAGTACTTC	CASKATTGNIQYF
NA	TRBV18	many	TRBJ1-1	TGTGCCAGCTCACCATCCACCCACACTGAAGCTTTCTTT	CASSPSTHTEAFF
NA	TRBV24-1	NA	TRBJ2-2	TGTGCCACCAGTGAAGGGGGGCTTGACACCGGGGAGCTGTTTTTT	CATSEGGLDTGELFF
NA	TRBV12-3/TRBV12-4	many	TRBJ1-6	TGTGCCAGCAAACCCCCCCAGGGCGAATCCTATAATTCACCCCTCCACTTT	CASKPPQGESYNSPLHF
TRBD1	TRBV28	NA	TRBJ2-5	TGTGCCATCTCCCCAGAGCGGGGACAGGGAGGGACCCAGTACTTC	CAISPERGQGGTQYF
NA	TRBV4-1	few	TRBJ1-2	TGCGCCAGCAGCCAAGATACGGCCGCTGCTAACTATGGCTACACCTTC	CASSQDTAAANYGYTF
TRBD1	TRBV18	few	TRBJ1-1	TGTGCCAGCTCACCCCAGACAGGGGGCGAAACTGAAGCTTTCTTT	CASSPQTGGETEAFF
NA	TRBV29-1	few	TRBJ2-5	TGCAGCGCCCGCGGAAACCAAGAGACCCAGTACTTC	CSARGNQETQYF